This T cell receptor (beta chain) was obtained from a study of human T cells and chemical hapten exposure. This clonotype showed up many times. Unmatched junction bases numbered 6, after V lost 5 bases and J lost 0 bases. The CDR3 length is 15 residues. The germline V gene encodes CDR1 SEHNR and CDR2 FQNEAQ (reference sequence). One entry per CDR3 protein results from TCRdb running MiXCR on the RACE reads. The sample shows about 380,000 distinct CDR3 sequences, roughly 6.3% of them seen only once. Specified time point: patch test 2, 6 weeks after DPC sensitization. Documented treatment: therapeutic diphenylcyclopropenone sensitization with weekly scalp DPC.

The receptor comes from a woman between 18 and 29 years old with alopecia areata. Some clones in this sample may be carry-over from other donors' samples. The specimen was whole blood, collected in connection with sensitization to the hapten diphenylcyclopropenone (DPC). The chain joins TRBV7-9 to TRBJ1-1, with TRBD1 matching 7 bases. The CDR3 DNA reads TGTGCCAGCAGCCCATTGACAGGGCTGAACACTGAAGCTTTCTTT. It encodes CASSPLTGLNTEAFF. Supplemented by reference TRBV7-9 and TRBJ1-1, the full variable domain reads DTGVSQNPRHKITKRGQNVTFRCDPISEHNRLYWYRQTLGQGPEFLTYFQNEAQLEKSRLLSDRFSAERPKGSFSTLEIQRTEQGDSAMYLCASSPLTGLNTEAFFGQGTRLTVV.